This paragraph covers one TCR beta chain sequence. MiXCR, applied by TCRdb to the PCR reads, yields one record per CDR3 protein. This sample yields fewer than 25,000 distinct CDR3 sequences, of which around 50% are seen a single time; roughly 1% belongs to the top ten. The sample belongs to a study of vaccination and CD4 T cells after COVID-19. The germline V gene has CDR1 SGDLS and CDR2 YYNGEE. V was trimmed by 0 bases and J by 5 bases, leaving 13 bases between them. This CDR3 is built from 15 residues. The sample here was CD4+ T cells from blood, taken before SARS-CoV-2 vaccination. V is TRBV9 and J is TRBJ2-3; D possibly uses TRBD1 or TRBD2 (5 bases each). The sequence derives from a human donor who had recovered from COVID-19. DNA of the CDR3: TGTGCCAGCAGCGTAGCTGAGGGGCTGAGAGATACGCAGTATTTT. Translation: CASSVAEGLRDTQYF.